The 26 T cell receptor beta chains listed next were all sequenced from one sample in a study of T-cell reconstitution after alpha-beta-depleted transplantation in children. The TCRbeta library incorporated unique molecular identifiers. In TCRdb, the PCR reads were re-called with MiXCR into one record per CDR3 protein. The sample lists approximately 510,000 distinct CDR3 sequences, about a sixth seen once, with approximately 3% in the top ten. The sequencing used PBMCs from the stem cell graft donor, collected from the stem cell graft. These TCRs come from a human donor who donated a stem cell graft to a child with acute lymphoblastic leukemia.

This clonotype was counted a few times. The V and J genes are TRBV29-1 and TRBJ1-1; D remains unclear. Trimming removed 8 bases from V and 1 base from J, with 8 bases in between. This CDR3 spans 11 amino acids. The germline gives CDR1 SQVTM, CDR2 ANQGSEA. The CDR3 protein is CSLQRNTEAFF. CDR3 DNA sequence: TGCAGCCTACAGAGGAACACTGAAGCTTTCTTT. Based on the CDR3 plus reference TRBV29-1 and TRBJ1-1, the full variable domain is SAVISQKPSRDICQRGTSLTIQCQVDSQVTMMFWYRQQPGQSLTLIATANQGSEATYESGFVIDKFPISRPNLTFSTLTVSNMSPEDSSIYLCSLQRNTEAFFGQGTRLTVV.

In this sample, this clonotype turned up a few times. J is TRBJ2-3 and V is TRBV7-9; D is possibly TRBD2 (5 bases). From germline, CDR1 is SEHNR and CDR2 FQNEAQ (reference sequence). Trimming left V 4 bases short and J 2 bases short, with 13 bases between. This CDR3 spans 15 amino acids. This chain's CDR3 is CASSWEFTTTDTQYF. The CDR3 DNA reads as TGTGCCAGCAGCTGGGAGTTTACCACCACAGATACGCAGTATTTT.

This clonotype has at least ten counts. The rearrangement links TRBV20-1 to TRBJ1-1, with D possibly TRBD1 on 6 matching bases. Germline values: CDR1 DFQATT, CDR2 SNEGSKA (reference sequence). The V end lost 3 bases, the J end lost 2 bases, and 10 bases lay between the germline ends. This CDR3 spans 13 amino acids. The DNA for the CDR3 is TGCAGTGCTAGGACCGGGACAAACACTGAAGCTTTCTTT. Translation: CSARTGTNTEAFF.

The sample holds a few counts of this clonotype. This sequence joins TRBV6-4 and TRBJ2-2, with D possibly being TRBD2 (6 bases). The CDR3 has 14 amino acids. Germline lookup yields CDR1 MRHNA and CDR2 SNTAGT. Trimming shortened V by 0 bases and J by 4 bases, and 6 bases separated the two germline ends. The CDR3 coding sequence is TGTGCCAGCAGTGACTCGACTAGCACCGGGGAGCTGTTTTTT. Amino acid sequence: CASSDSTSTGELFF.

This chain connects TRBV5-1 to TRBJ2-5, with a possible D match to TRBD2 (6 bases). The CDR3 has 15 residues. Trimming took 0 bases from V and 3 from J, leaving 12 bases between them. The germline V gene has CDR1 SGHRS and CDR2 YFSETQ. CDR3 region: CASSLAGVAEETQYF. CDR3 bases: TGCGCCAGCAGCTTGGCGGGGGTAGCGGAAGAGACCCAGTACTTC.

CDR3 DNA: TGCGCCAGCAGCTTGCCCCCGTACCAAGAGACCCAGTACTTC. Translation: CASSLPPYQETQYF. V gene TRBV5-1 combines with J gene TRBJ2-5; D call uncertain. CDR3 size: 14 residues. V gave up 1 base and J gave up 0 bases, with 7 bases separating them. Per the germline V gene, CDR1 is SGHRS and CDR2 is YFSETQ.

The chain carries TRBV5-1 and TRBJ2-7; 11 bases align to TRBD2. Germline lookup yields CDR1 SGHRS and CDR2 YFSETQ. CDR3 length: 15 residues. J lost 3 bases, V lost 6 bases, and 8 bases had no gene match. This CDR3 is CASTVGLAGNYEQYF. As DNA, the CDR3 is TGCGCCAGCACCGTTGGACTAGCGGGCAACTACGAGCAGTACTTC.

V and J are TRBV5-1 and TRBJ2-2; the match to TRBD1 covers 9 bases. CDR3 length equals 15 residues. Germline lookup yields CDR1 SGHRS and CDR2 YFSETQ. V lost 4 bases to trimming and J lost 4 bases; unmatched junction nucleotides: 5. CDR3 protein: CASSVWTGVTGELFF. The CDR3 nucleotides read TGCGCCAGCAGCGTATGGACAGGGGTCACCGGGGAGCTGTTTTTT.

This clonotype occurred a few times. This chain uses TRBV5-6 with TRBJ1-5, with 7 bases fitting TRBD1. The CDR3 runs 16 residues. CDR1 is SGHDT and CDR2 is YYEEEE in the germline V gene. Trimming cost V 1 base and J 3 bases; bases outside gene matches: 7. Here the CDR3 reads CASSLTTGQINQPQHF. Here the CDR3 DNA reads TGTGCCAGCAGCTTGACCACGGGACAGATCAATCAGCCCCAGCATTTT. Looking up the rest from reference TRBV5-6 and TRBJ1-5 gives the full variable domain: DAGVTQSPTHLIKTRGQQVTLRCSPKSGHDTVSWYQQALGQGPQFIFQYYEEEERQRGNFPDRFSGHQFPNYSSELNVNALLLGDSALYLCASSLTTGQINQPQHFGDGTRLSIL.

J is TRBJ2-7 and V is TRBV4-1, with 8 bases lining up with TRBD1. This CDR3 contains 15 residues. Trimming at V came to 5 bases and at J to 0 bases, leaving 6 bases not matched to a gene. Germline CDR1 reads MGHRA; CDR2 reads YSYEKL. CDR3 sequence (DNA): TGCGCCAGCAGCTCGCAGGGGGCGGGCTCCTACGAGCAGTACTTC. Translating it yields CASSSQGAGSYEQYF.

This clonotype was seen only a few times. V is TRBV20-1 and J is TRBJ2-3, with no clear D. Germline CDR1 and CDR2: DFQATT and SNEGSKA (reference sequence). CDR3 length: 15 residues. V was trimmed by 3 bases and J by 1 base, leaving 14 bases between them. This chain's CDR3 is CSARDPGLRTDTQYF. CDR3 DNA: TGCAGTGCTAGGGACCCGGGCCTCCGCACAGATACGCAGTATTTT.

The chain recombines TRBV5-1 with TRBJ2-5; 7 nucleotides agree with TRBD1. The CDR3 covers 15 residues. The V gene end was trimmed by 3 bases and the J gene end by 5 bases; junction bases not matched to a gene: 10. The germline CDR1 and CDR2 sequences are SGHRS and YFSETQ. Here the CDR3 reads CASSWTHRGEETQYF. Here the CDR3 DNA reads TGCGCCAGCAGCTGGACCCACAGGGGTGAGGAGACCCAGTACTTC.

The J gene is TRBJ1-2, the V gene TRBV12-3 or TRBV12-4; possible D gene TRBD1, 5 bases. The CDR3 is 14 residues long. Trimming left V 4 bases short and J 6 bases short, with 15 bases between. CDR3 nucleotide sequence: TGTGCCAGCAGTTCTAGCCTCGGACACCATGGCTACACCTTC. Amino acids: CASSSSLGHHGYTF.

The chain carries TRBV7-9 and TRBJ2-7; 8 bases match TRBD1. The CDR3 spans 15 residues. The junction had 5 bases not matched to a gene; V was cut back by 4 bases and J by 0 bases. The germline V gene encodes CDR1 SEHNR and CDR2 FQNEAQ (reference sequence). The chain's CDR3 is CASSSTGGDSYEQYF. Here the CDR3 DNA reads TGTGCCAGCAGCTCAACAGGGGGTGACTCCTACGAGCAGTACTTC.

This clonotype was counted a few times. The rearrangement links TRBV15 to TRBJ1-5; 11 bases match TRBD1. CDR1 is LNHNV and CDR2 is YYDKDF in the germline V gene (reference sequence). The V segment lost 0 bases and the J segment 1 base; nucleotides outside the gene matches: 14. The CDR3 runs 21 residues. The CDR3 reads CATSRDRSGTGGGESNQPQHF. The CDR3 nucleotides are TGTGCCACCAGCAGAGATAGATCCGGGACAGGGGGTGGCGAGAGCAATCAGCCCCAGCATTTT.

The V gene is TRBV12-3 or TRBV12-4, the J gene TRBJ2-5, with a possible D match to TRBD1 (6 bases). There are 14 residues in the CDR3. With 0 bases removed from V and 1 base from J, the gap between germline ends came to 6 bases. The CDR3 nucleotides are TGTGCCAGCAGTTTAGCGGACAGCCAAGAGACCCAGTACTTC. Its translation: CASSLADSQETQYF.

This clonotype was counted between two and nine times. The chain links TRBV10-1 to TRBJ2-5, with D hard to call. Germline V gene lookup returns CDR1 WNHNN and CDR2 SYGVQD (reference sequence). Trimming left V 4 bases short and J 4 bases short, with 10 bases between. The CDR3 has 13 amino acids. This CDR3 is CASSAFPGETQYF. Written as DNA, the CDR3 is TGCGCCAGCAGTGCTTTCCCGGGAGAGACCCAGTACTTC.

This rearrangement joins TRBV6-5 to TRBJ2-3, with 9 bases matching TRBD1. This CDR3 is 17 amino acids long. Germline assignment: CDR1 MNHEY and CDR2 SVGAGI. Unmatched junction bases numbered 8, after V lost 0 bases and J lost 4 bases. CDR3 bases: TGTGCCAGCAGTTACTCGTGGTCACAGGGGGCCTCAGATACGCAGTATTTT. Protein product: CASSYSWSQGASDTQYF.

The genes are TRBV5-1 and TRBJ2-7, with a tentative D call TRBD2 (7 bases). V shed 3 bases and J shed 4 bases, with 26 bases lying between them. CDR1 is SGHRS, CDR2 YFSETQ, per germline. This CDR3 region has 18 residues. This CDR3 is CASSSPLKRGGAGYEQYF. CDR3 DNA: TGCGCCAGCAGCTCACCTCTTAAACGAGGGGGGGCCGGGTACGAGCAGTACTTC.

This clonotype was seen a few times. CDR3 in amino acids: CASSLARMVVYNEQFF. For the CDR3, the DNA is TGTGCCAGCAGCTTGGCTCGTATGGTAGTTTACAATGAGCAGTTCTTC. V and J are TRBV5-6 and TRBJ2-1; no reliable D call. Looked up from germline, CDR1 is SGHDT and CDR2 is YYEEEE. V lost 0 bases, J lost 4 bases, and 14 bases lay in between. The CDR3 has 16 amino acids.

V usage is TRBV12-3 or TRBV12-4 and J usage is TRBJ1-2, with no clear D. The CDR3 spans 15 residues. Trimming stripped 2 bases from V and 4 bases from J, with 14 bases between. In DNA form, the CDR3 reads TGTGCCAGCAGTTTACAGAGTGGGCTCCTCTATGGCTACACCTTC. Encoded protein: CASSLQSGLLYGYTF.

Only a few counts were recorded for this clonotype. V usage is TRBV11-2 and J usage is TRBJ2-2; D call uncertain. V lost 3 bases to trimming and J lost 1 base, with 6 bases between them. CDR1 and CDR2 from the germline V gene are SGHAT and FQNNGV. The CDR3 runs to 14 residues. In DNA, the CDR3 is TGTGCCAGCAGCTTCGATAGGAACACCGGGGAGCTGTTTTTT. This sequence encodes CASSFDRNTGELFF.

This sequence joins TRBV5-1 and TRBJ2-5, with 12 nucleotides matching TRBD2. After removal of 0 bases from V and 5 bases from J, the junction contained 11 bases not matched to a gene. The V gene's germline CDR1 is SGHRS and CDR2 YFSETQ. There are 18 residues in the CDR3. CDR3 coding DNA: TGCGCCAGCAGCTTGGCGACTAGCGGGAGTGTTCCCTCGGAGACCCAGTACTTC. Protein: CASSLATSGSVPSETQYF.

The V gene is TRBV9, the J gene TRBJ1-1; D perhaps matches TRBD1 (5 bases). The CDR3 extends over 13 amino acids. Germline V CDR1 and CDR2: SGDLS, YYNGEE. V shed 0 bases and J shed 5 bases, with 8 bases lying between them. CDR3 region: CASSVVEGTEAFF. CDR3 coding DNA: TGTGCCAGCAGCGTAGTCGAGGGGACTGAAGCTTTCTTT.

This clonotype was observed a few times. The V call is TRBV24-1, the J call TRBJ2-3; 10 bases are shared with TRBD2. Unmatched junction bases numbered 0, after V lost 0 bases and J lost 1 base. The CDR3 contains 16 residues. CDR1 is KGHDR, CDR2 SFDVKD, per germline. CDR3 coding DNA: TGTGCCACCAGTGATTTGGGACTAGCGGGCACAGATACGCAGTATTTT. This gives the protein CATSDLGLAGTDTQYF.

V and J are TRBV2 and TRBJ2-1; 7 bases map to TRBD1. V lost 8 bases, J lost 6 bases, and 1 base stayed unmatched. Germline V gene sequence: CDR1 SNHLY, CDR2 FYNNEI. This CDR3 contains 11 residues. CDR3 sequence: CASAGGNEQFF. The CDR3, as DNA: TGTGCCAGCGCAGGGGGCAATGAGCAGTTCTTC.